Sequencing of this T cell receptor beta chain was carried out in a study of patients and donors after allogeneic stem cell transplantation. TCRdb used MiXCR to reprocess the RT-PCR reads, holding one entry per CDR3 protein. The sample has some 230,000 distinct CDR3 sequences; over 12% are singletons. Germline loops: CDR1 SGHRS, CDR2 YFSETQ. This CDR3 has 15 amino acids. V lost 6 bases and J 0 bases, leaving 12 bases between the germline ends. The chain recombines TRBV5-1 with TRBJ2-2; D remains ambiguous. Sample: blood, either unsorted or a sorted T cell fraction (not recorded which). The receptor was derived from a human donor who was either an allogeneic HSCT recipient or a stem cell or donor lymphocyte infusion donor (not recorded which). It is not recorded whose cells these are; they may come from a transplant donor. The CDR3 here is CASTQSFANTGELFF. The CDR3 DNA reads TGCGCCAGCACCCAAAGTTTCGCGAACACCGGGGAGCTGTTTTTT.